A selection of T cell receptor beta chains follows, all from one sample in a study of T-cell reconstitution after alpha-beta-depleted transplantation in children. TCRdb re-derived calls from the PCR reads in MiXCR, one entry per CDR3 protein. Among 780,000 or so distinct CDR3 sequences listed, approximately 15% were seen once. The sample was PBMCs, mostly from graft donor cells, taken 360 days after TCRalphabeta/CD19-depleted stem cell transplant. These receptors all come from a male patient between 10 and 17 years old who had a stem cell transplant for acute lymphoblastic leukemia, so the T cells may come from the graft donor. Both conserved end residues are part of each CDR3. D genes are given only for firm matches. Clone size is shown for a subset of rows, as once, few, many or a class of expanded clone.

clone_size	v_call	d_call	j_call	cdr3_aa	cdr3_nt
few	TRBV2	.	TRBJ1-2	CASRVGNPDGYTF	TGTGCCAGCAGGGTCGGGAACCCCGATGGCTACACCTTC
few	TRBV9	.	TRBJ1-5	CASSVSGLINQPQHF	TGTGCCAGCAGCGTGTCAGGGCTGATAAATCAGCCCCAGCATTTT
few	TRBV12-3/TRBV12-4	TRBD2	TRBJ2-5	CASSWGGSWETQYF	TGTGCCAGCAGTTGGGGCGGGAGTTGGGAGACCCAGTACTTC
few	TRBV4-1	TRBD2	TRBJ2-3	CASSQEGPSGWTSTDTQYF	TGCGCCAGCAGCCAAGAAGGCCCTAGCGGGTGGACTAGCACAGATACGCAGTATTTT
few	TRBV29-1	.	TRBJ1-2	CSVETQGGDGYTF	TGCAGCGTTGAAACACAGGGAGGGGATGGCTACACCTTC
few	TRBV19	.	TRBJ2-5	CASSIVPEETQYF	TGTGCCAGTAGTATAGTTCCGGAAGAGACCCAGTACTTC
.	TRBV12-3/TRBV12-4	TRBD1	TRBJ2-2	CASSFTGQGNTGELFF	TGTGCCAGCAGTTTTACAGGACAGGGAAACACCGGGGAGCTGTTTTTT
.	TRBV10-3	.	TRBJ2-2	CAISEEGSLNTGELFF	TGTGCCATCAGTGAAGAAGGATCCCTGAACACCGGGGAGCTGTTTTTT
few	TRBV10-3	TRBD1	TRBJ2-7	CAISGDRGASYEQYF	TGTGCCATCAGTGGGGACAGGGGTGCCTCCTACGAGCAGTACTTC
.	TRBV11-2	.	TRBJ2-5	CASSLVSGTGTQYF	TGTGCCAGCAGCTTAGTCTCAGGGACGGGGACCCAGTACTTC
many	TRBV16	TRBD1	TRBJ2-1	CASSLPGQGINEQFF	TGTGCCAGCAGCCTCCCGGGACAGGGTATCAATGAGCAGTTCTTC
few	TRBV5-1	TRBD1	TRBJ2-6	CASSLRQGALSGANVLTF	TGCGCCAGCAGCTTACGACAGGGGGCCCTCTCTGGGGCCAACGTCCTGACTTTC
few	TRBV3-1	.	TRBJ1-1	CASSRGTTNTEAFF	TGTGCCAGCAGCCGTGGCACTACGAACACTGAAGCTTTCTTT
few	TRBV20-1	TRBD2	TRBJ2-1	CSARSGTSGRVDEQFF	TGCAGTGCTAGATCCGGGACTAGCGGGAGGGTGGATGAGCAGTTCTTC
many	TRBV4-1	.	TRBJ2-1	CASSQLAYNEQFF	TGCGCCAGCAGCCAACTTGCCTACAATGAGCAGTTCTTC
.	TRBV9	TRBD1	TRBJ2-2	CASSKGQGGTGELFF	TGTGCCAGCAGCAAAGGACAGGGGGGGACCGGGGAGCTGTTTTTT
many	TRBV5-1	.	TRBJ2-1	CASSLIAGDNEQFF	TGTGCCAGCAGCTTAATTGCAGGGGACAATGAGCAGTTCTTC
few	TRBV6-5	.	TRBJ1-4	CASSYSDAPSRGTNEKLFF	TGTGCCAGCAGTTACTCTGACGCTCCCAGTCGGGGAACAAATGAAAAACTGTTTTTT
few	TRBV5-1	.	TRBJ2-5	CASSLEYLWETQYF	TGCGCCAGCAGCTTGGAGTATCTCTGGGAGACCCAGTACTTC
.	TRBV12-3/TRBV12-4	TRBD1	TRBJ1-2	CASSRNNRDRGLYGYTF	TGTGCCAGCAGCCGGAACAACCGGGACAGGGGGCTTTATGGCTACACCTTC
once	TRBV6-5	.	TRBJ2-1	CASSYADSSYNEQFF	TGTGCCAGCAGTTATGCGGATAGCTCCTACAATGAGCAGTTCTTC
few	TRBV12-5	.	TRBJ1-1	CASGFGSGLGAEAFF	TGTGCTAGTGGTTTCGGGTCAGGGTTGGGGGCTGAAGCTTTCTTT
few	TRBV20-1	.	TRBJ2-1	CSFQGAGGFPFF	TGCAGTTTCCAGGGGGCGGGAGGATTTCCGTTCTTC
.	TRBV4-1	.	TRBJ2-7	CASSQGFSSAPPEQYF	TGCGCCAGCAGCCAGGGCTTCTCTAGCGCCCCACCCGAGCAGTACTTC
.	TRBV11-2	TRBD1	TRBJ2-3	CASSLPGQGRRDTQYF	TGTGCCAGCAGCCTTCCCGGACAGGGACGACGAGATACGCAGTATTTT
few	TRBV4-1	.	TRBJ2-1	CASSRMGEQFF	TGCGCCAGCAGCCGGATGGGTGAGCAGTTCTTC
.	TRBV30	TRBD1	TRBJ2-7	CASTGGAAGAPYEQYF	TGTGCCTCTACAGGGGGCGCGGCGGGAGCCCCCTACGAGCAGTACTTC
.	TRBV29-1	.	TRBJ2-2	CSVVRVGGTNTGELFF	TGCAGCGTGGTCCGGGTTGGCGGAACGAACACCGGGGAGCTGTTTTTT
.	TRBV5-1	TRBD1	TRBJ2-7	CASSPGQGALYEQYF	TGCGCCAGCAGCCCGGGACAGGGGGCTTTGTACGAGCAGTACTTC
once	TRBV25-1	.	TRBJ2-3	CACTPGGVQTRF	TGTGCCTGCACTCCAGGGGGGGTCCAGACCAGATTT
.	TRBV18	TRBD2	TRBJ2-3	CASSPRLTSVSTDTQYF	TGTGCCAGCTCACCACGGTTGACTAGCGTTAGCACAGATACGCAGTATTTT
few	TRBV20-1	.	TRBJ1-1	CSARGQTVLNTEAFF	TGCAGTGCTAGAGGGCAGACAGTTCTCAACACTGAAGCTTTCTTT
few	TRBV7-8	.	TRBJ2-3	CASSSPTGEETDTQYF	TGTGCCAGCAGCTCACCTACGGGGGAGGAAACAGATACGCAGTATTTT
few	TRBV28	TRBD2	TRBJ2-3	CASSLSGRAGTEDTQYF	TGTGCCAGCAGTTTATCCGGGAGGGCCGGTACAGAAGATACGCAGTATTTT
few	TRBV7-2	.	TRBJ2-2	CATDPYTGVTGELFF	TGTGCCACCGACCCCTATACGGGGGTCACCGGGGAGCTGTTTTTT
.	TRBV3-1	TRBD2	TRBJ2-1	CASSHSGRPYNEQFF	TGTGCCAGCAGCCACAGCGGGAGGCCTTACAATGAGCAGTTCTTC
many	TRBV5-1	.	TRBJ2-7	CASSFSDPTIYEQYF	TGCGCCAGCAGCTTCAGTGACCCTACTATCTACGAGCAGTACTTC
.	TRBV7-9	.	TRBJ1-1	CASSHQMNTEAFF	TGTGCCAGCAGTCATCAGATGAACACTGAAGCTTTCTTT
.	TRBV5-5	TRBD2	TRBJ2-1	CASSLWVAGDNEQFF	TGTGCCAGCAGCTTGTGGGTAGCGGGAGACAATGAGCAGTTCTTC
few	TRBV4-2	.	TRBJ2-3	CASSRLVADTQYF	TGTGCCAGCAGCCGGCTAGTCGCAGATACGCAGTATTTT
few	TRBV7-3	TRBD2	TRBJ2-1	CASSLAGGPVDEQFF	TGTGCCAGCAGCTTAGCGGGAGGGCCCGTGGATGAGCAGTTCTTC
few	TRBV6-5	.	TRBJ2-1	CASSYDLRVIAYNEQFF	TGTGCCAGCAGTTACGACCTTCGGGTAATAGCCTACAATGAGCAGTTCTTC
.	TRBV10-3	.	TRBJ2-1	CAISDSREQFF	TGTGCCATCAGTGACAGCCGTGAGCAGTTCTTC
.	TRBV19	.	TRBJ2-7	CASSMFGFYEQYF	TGTGCCAGTAGTATGTTCGGGTTCTACGAGCAGTACTTC
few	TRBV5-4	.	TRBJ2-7	CASSLAARSNEQYF	TGTGCCAGCAGCTTGGCCGCCAGGTCCAACGAGCAGTACTTC
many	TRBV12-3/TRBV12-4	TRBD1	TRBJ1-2	CASSRTGVNYGYTF	TGTGCCAGCAGCCGGACAGGAGTGAACTATGGCTACACCTTC
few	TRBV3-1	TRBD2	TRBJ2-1	CASSQVKLAGGQNNEQFF	TGTGCCAGCAGCCAAGTTAAACTAGCGGGAGGCCAGAACAATGAGCAGTTCTTC
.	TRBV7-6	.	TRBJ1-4	CASSPATHNDKLFF	TGTGCCAGCAGCCCCGCGACCCATAATGACAAACTGTTTTTT